The 23 T cell receptor beta chains reported below all come from one sample, sequenced in a study of blood T cell repertoires in COVID-19 (dated by TCRdb to 2018 to 2020). To prepare the library, the immunoSEQ multiplex PCR assay was applied. TCRdb retrieved this table from immuneACCESS and kept in-frame rearrangements only. Not all clones are present; in checked studies, unresolved V genes account for under half, and no reason is known for the remainder. The sample records some 320,000 clones, 88% of which are singletons. The ten largest clones add up to approximately 7% of the sample. The specimen sequenced was peripheral blood. Receptors originate from a young woman who had recovered from COVID-19.

This clone came up a few times. This chain uses TRBV5-5 with TRBJ1-4, with D possibly TRBD1 on 5 matching bases. Trimming pared 2 bases from V and 7 bases from J, leaving 12 bases between. This CDR3 comprises 14 residues. Germline V gives CDR1 SGHKS, CDR2 YYEKEE (reference sequence). The CDR3 DNA reads as TGTGCCAGCAGCTTAGCACAGGTAGCTGAAAAACTGTTTTTT. This gives the protein CASSLAQVAEKLFF.

The chain is built from TRBV24-1 and TRBJ2-7; possibly TRBD1 for D (6 bases). CDR1 is KGHDR and CDR2 is SFDVKD in the germline V gene. The CDR3 consists of 17 residues. V was shortened by 3 bases and J by 3 bases, with 20 bases between the two germline ends. The CDR3 spells CATSDRPRQVLYYEQYF. The CDR3 bases are TGTGCCACCAGTGATCGCCCGAGACAGGTGCTTTACTACGAGCAGTACTTC.

The V and J genes are TRBV9 and TRBJ1-2; TRBD1 agrees at 10 bases. Germline CDR1 and CDR2: SGDLS and YYNGEE. The length of the CDR3 is 16 residues. Unmatched junction bases numbered 11, after V lost 3 bases and J lost 6 bases. CDR3 sequence: CASSALTGGAIDGYTF. In nucleotides, the CDR3 is TGTGCCAGCAGCGCTTTGACAGGGGGCGCGATCGATGGCTACACCTTC.

The chain links TRBV29-1 to TRBJ2-1, with 8 bases identical to TRBD2. CDR3 length: 13 amino acids. V shed 5 bases, J shed 7 bases, and the junction held 7 bases outside the gene matches. Germline assignment: CDR1 SQVTM and CDR2 ANQGSEA. The CDR3 region is CSVWRGAKNEQFF. For the CDR3, the DNA is TGCAGCGTTTGGCGGGGGGCAAAAAATGAGCAGTTCTTC.

Written as DNA, the CDR3 is TGTGCCACCAGCAGAGGAGAAACCGGGGAGCTGTTTTTT. Translation gives CATSRGETGELFF. V is TRBV15 and J is TRBJ2-2, with D uncertain. The germline V and J ends were trimmed by 1 base and 5 bases, with 5 bases remaining between them. The CDR3 totals 13 residues. Per germline, CDR1 LNHNV and CDR2 YYDKDF (reference sequence).

This clone was seen just once. The chain uses TRBV3-1 (or the pseudogene TRBV3-2) and TRBJ1-6, with D unclear. Germline V gives CDR1 LGHDT, CDR2 YNNKEL (reference sequence). Trimming took off 2 bases at V and 10 bases at J, with 12 bases between the two ends. The CDR3 runs to 14 residues. CDR3 region: CASSQSDGGSPLHF. CDR3 in DNA: TGTGCCAGCAGCCAAAGCGACGGTGGGTCACCCCTCCACTTT.

The V gene is TRBV9, the J gene TRBJ2-2; 10 bases line up with TRBD2. The CDR3 runs to 17 residues. Germline lookup yields CDR1 SGDLS and CDR2 YYNGEE. After removal of 1 base from V and 1 base from J, the junction contained 4 bases not matched to a gene. The CDR3 DNA sequence: TGTGCCAGCAGCGTATCCCCTAGCGGGGGGAACACCGGGGAGCTGTTTTTT. This gives the protein CASSVSPSGGNTGELFF.

This clone has only one observation. V usage is TRBV30 and J usage is TRBJ2-7, with D perhaps TRBD2 (6 bases). The CDR3 is made up of 13 amino acids. The V gene's germline CDR1 is GTSNPN and CDR2 SVGIG (reference sequence). V was clipped by 0 bases and J by 3 bases, with 9 bases between them. The CDR3 DNA follows: TGTGCCTGGAGTGTGATCGGGAGCTACGAGCAGTACTTC. Its translation is CAWSVIGSYEQYF.

This chain uses TRBV2 with TRBJ2-1; tentative D call: TRBD1 (5 bases). Germline V gives CDR1 SNHLY, CDR2 FYNNEI. CDR3 length equals 15 residues. V gave up 5 bases and J gave up 4 bases, with 15 bases separating them. DNA for the CDR3: TGTGCCAGCAGTCCCAGGGCGGCAACTTACAATGAGCAGTTCTTC. Translating gives CASSPRAATYNEQFF. Full variable domain (remainder filled in from reference TRBV2 and TRBJ2-1): EPEVTQTPSHQVTQMGQEVILRCVPISNHLYFYWYRQILGQKVEFLVSFYNNEISEKSEIFDDQFSVERPDGSNFTLKIRSTKLEDSAMYFCASSPRAATYNEQFFGPGTRLTVL.

The V call is TRBV3-1 (or the pseudogene TRBV3-2), the J call TRBJ2-1; the D is unclear. Looked up from germline, CDR1 is LGHDT and CDR2 is YNNKEL (reference sequence). The CDR3 is 14 residues long. V was pared by 0 bases and J by 3 bases, with 6 bases between. The CDR3 here is CASSQDRYYNEQFF. In DNA form, the CDR3 reads TGTGCCAGCAGCCAAGATAGATACTACAATGAGCAGTTCTTC.

V usage is TRBV18 and J usage is TRBJ2-7; D gene uncertain. Germline CDR1 KGHSH, CDR2 LQKENI. The CDR3 covers 17 residues. V was pared by 4 bases and J by 3 bases, with 22 bases between. The CDR3 bases are TGTGCCAGCTCACTTAGAGGTTCGACTGTACGACGCTACGAGCAGTACTTC. Protein product: CASSLRGSTVRRYEQYF. Filled out from reference TRBV18 and TRBJ2-7, the complete variable domain reads NAGVMQNPRHLVRRRGQEARLRCSPMKGHSHVYWYRQLPEEGLKFMVYLQKENIIDESGMPKERFSAEFPKEGPSILRIQQVVRGDSAAYFCASSLRGSTVRRYEQYFGPGTRLTVT.

This clone was seen just once. The chain couples TRBV18 to TRBJ1-1, with a weak D call TRBD1 (5 bases). CDR1 is KGHSH and CDR2 is LQKENI in the germline V gene. V dropped 0 bases and J dropped 0 bases, with 11 bases sitting between them. This CDR3 is 16 amino acids long. As DNA, the CDR3 is TGTGCCAGCTCACCACCGGGGGGTTACGTGAACACTGAAGCTTTCTTT. Translation: CASSPPGGYVNTEAFF.

This chain joins TRBV11-1 and TRBJ2-7, with a weak D call TRBD1 (6 bases). The V gene lost 1 base and the J gene lost 4 bases, with 14 bases spanning the gap. Looked up from germline, CDR1 is SGHAT and CDR2 is FQDESV (reference sequence). The CDR3 is 15 amino acids. The CDR3, as DNA: TGTGCCAGCAGCTTAGGAAGGGGGACGGTATACGAGCAGTACTTC. It yields the protein CASSLGRGTVYEQYF. The full variable domain, its missing parts supplied by reference TRBV11-1 and TRBJ2-7, is EAEVAQSPRYKITEKSQAVAFWCDPISGHATLYWYRQILGQGPELLVQFQDESVVDDSQLPKDRFSAERLKGVDSTLKIQPAELGDSAMYLCASSLGRGTVYEQYFGPGTRLTVT.

The chain has TRBV19 and TRBJ1-1; 8 bases match TRBD1. Germline V gene lookup returns CDR1 LNHDA and CDR2 SQIVND (reference sequence). The CDR3 extends over 18 amino acids. The V and J ends lost 7 bases and 4 bases, in that order; junction bases with no gene match: 20. This chain's CDR3 is CASTLNRPGGRALTEAFF. The DNA for the CDR3 is TGTGCCAGTACCCTAAATCGACCAGGGGGCAGGGCTCTCACTGAAGCTTTCTTT.

The chain combines TRBV10-1 with TRBJ2-1; the D is unclear. V shed 4 bases and J shed 6 bases, with 13 bases lying between them. Per germline, CDR1 WNHNN and CDR2 SYGVQD (reference sequence). The CDR3 is made up of 14 amino acids. This chain's CDR3 is CASSVRGLGNEQFF. The DNA for the CDR3 is TGCGCCAGCAGTGTCAGAGGCTTGGGCAATGAGCAGTTCTTC.

This chain connects TRBV7-2 to TRBJ2-7; D gene uncertain. Germline V gene data show CDR1 as SGHTA and CDR2 as FQGNSA. The ends were cut back, 8 bases at V and 5 bases at J, with 16 bases in the middle. The CDR3 spans 13 residues. CDR3 sequence (DNA): TGTGCCAGCTCCGACTCAGTTCCCAACGAGCAGTACTTC. Its protein product is CASSDSVPNEQYF.

The gene calls are TRBV7-2 and TRBJ1-6; 9 bases are shared with TRBD1. Per germline, CDR1 SGHTA and CDR2 FQGNSA. The CDR3 has 18 amino acids. V was clipped by 6 bases and J by 1 base; unmatched bases: 10. CDR3 nucleotides: TGTGCCAGCAGTTACACCGGGACAGGGTCTTCCTATAATTCACCCCTCCACTTT. The encoded protein is CASSYTGTGSSYNSPLHF.

J is TRBJ2-2 and V is TRBV18, with 7 bases identical to TRBD1. V shed 6 bases, J shed 4 bases, and the junction held 8 bases outside the gene matches. Germline CDR1 KGHSH, CDR2 LQKENI. CDR3 length: 15 residues. The CDR3 here is CASSAGTAFTGELFF. CDR3 sequence (DNA): TGTGCCAGCTCTGCCGGGACAGCTTTCACCGGGGAGCTGTTTTTT.

V gene TRBV19 combines with J gene TRBJ2-1; 10 bases fit TRBD2. CDR3 length: 17 residues. The germline V gene has CDR1 LNHDA and CDR2 SQIVND (reference sequence). V was pared by 3 bases and J by 3 bases, with 8 bases of the junction left unmatched. The CDR3 is CASSIGASGGLYNEQFF. CDR3 sequence (DNA): TGTGCCAGTAGTATTGGGGCTAGCGGGGGCCTCTACAATGAGCAGTTCTTC.

This clone was observed once. CDR3 sequence (DNA): TGTGCCAGCAGCTTGCTAGGAGGGCGAAATTCACCCCTCCACTTT. Translated, it gives CASSLLGGRNSPLHF. The chain couples TRBV5-4 to TRBJ1-6; unclear D gene. Germline V gives CDR1 SGHNT, CDR2 YYREEE (reference sequence). The CDR3 length is 15 residues. V lost 1 base, J lost 7 bases, and 12 bases lay in between.

The rearrangement uses TRBV9 and TRBJ2-3, with D maybe TRBD2 (5 bases). Trimming removed 4 bases at V and 0 bases at J, with 15 bases between. The CDR3 consists of 16 residues. CDR1 SGDLS and CDR2 YYNGEE come from the germline V gene. CDR3 sequence reads: CASSPPPGISTDTQYF. For the CDR3, the DNA is TGTGCCAGCAGCCCCCCCCCGGGGATTAGCACAGATACGCAGTATTTT. The full variable domain, with the rest looked up from reference TRBV9 and TRBJ2-3, is DSGVTQTPKHLITATGQRVTLRCSPRSGDLSVYWYQQSLDQGLQFLIQYYNGEERAKGNILERFSAQQFPDLHSELNLSSLELGDSALYFCASSPPPGISTDTQYFGPGTRLTVL.

The V gene is TRBV5-1, the J gene TRBJ1-1, with D uncertain. The CDR3 loop spans 13 amino acids. Germline loops: CDR1 SGHRS, CDR2 YFSETQ. The V end lost 0 bases, the J end lost 2 bases, and 5 bases lay between the germline ends. This CDR3 reads CASSLGLNTEAFF. Written as DNA, the CDR3 is TGCGCCAGCAGCTTGGGACTCAACACTGAAGCTTTCTTT.

The chain uses TRBV6-6 and TRBJ2-3; TRBD2 might be the D (5 bases). Trimming pared 6 bases from V and 6 bases from J, leaving 13 bases between. Germline V gives CDR1 MNHNY, CDR2 SVGAGI (reference sequence). This CDR3 is built from 13 residues. The CDR3 protein is CASRSLSGDTQYF. The DNA of the CDR3 is TGTGCCAGCAGGTCATTATCGGGGGATACGCAGTATTTT.